This T cell receptor beta chain was sequenced during a study of blood T cell repertoires in COVID-19. Across the study: There were acute and convalescent COVID-19 samples, and they came from the United States, Italy and Spain. T cells, B-cell-depleted T cells, or PBMCs provided the cDNA or gDNA that served as material.

Seattle participants joined during active infection and were tracked over time. The CDR3 totals 15 residues. Trimming removed 8 bases from V and 4 bases from J; junction bases left unmatched: 8. Germline V gives CDR1 LNHNV, CDR2 YYDKDF (reference sequence). In the study's own analysis: Estimation of nucleated cell counts was performed using reference gene primer amplification. Repertoires were generated with immunoSEQ multiplex PCR, while TCRdb's copy carries only in-frame clones and drops some. The V and J calls and clone size were taken over from that table, and D and trimming were inferred from the DNA. The table includes 300,000 to 350,000 clones, 75% to 90% detected once.

This TCR derives from a woman aged 45-65 years with COVID-19, enrolled during active disease. The sequenced sample was peripheral blood. V usage is TRBV15 and J usage is TRBJ2-1; TRBD2 aligns across 10 bases. The CDR3 sequence is CATSPGTSAYNEQFF. The DNA of the CDR3 is TGTGCCACCTCTCCCGGGACTAGCGCATACAATGAGCAGTTCTTC.